A single sample gave rise to the 32 T cell receptor beta chains below, sequenced in a study of early T cells in non-severe SARS-CoV-2 infection. TCRdb analysed the 5' RACE reads with MiXCR anew, one entry per CDR3 protein. The sample shows some 91,000 distinct CDR3 sequences, approximately 11% of them seen only once. The source was whole blood, collected at baseline. All receptors come from an adult who was a healthcare worker with PCR-confirmed SARS-CoV-2 infection or an uninfected control (not recorded which).

The sample holds many counts of this clonotype. The rearrangement joins TRBV6-1 to TRBJ1-5; D is ambiguous. V dropped 1 base and J dropped 3 bases, with 7 bases sitting between them. Germline V gene data show CDR1 as MNHNS and CDR2 as SASEGT. There are 14 residues in the CDR3. CDR3 residues: CASSEGGINQPQHF. In nucleotides, the CDR3 is TGTGCCAGCAGTGAAGGTGGAATCAATCAGCCCCAGCATTTT.

This clonotype has at least ten counts. The chain has TRBV5-1 and TRBJ2-1; D is tentatively TRBD1 or TRBD2 (5 bases each). Germline V gene lookup returns CDR1 SGHRS and CDR2 YFSETQ. The CDR3 is 15 residues long. V was shortened by 2 bases and J by 8 bases, with 17 bases between the two germline ends. DNA of the CDR3: TGCGCCAGCAGCTTTCGTTCCGGGACGCCGGATGAGCAGTTCTTC. Translating gives CASSFRSGTPDEQFF.

The chain recombines TRBV28 with TRBJ2-7; tentative D call: TRBD2 (5 bases). V lost 6 bases to trimming and J lost 5 bases, with 8 bases between them. CDR1 is MDHEN and CDR2 is SYDVKM in the germline V gene. This CDR3 comprises 11 residues. DNA for the CDR3: TGTGCCAGCAGCACTAGAGACGAGCAGTACTTC. Its protein is CASSTRDEQYF.

This clonotype was detected many times. The chain combines TRBV5-1 with TRBJ2-5, with D perhaps TRBD1 (5 bases). Germline CDR1 reads SGHRS; CDR2 reads YFSETQ. The CDR3 consists of 14 residues. Trimming pared 7 bases from V and 6 bases from J, leaving 19 bases between. The CDR3 protein is CASGPSGSGQTQYF. The CDR3 region has the DNA TGCGCCAGCGGCCCTTCAGGGTCCGGACAGACCCAGTACTTC.

This clonotype occurred a few times. The rearrangement joins TRBV7-9 to TRBJ1-1; D is undetermined. V was trimmed by 5 bases and J by 5 bases, leaving 12 bases between them. The CDR3 sequence is 13 residues long. From germline, CDR1 is SEHNR and CDR2 FQNEAQ (reference sequence). The CDR3 DNA follows: TGTGCCAGCAGCCCCGAGCCGGGTACTGAAGCTTTCTTT. Residues: CASSPEPGTEAFF. The full variable domain, in which reference TRBV7-9 and TRBJ1-1 provide the parts outside the CDR3, is DTGVSQNPRHKITKRGQNVTFRCDPISEHNRLYWYRQTLGQGPEFLTYFQNEAQLEKSRLLSDRFSAERPKGSFSTLEIQRTEQGDSAMYLCASSPEPGTEAFFGQGTRLTVV.

This clonotype appeared many times. The gene calls are TRBV6-2 or TRBV6-3 and TRBJ2-7, with unresolved D. CDR1 and CDR2 (germline): MNHEY, SVGEGT. V shed 5 bases and J shed 6 bases, with 11 bases lying between them. This CDR3 has 12 residues. In DNA, the CDR3 is TGTGCCAGCAGTAACCCAAGGACCGAGCAGTACTTC. It yields the protein CASSNPRTEQYF.

This clonotype was picked up many times. The chain joins TRBV18 to TRBJ2-2; D might be TRBD1 (6 bases). This CDR3 is built from 17 residues. Germline V gene data show CDR1 as KGHSH and CDR2 as LQKENI. V was clipped by 2 bases and J by 2 bases, with 15 bases between them. The CDR3 DNA reads as TGTGCCAGCTCACCAACGTACAGGGAAATAAACACCGGGGAGCTGTTTTTT. Its translation: CASSPTYREINTGELFF.

This clonotype was found many times. The rearrangement uses TRBV11-2 and TRBJ2-7; 7 bases match TRBD1. The germline CDR1 and CDR2 sequences are SGHAT and FQNNGV. This CDR3 has 15 residues. J gave up 5 bases and V 0 bases, and 7 bases lay outside the gene matches. DNA for the CDR3: TGTGCCAGCAGCTTAGATTACGGGACAGTCAACGAGCAGTACTTC. Protein product: CASSLDYGTVNEQYF.

This chain joins TRBV14 and TRBJ2-2, with TRBD1 matching over 8 bases. CDR1 is SGHDN and CDR2 is FVKESK in the germline V gene. The length of the CDR3 is 16 residues. Germline trimming cut 5 bases from V and 1 base from J; bases unmatched to any gene: 6. Here the CDR3 DNA reads TGTGCCAGCAGCAAAGGACAGGGCCAGAACACCGGGGAGCTGTTTTTT. Translating it yields CASSKGQGQNTGELFF.

This clonotype was picked up a small number of times. The V gene is TRBV20-1, the J gene TRBJ1-1; the D gene is possibly TRBD1 (6 bases). The CDR3 length is 14 residues. CDR1 DFQATT and CDR2 SNEGSKA come from the germline V gene (reference sequence). The V gene lost 0 bases and the J gene lost 7 bases, with 15 bases spanning the gap. CDR3 bases: TGCAGTGCTAGAGACCCCCCCAGGGGACGTGAAGCTTTCTTT. Amino acids: CSARDPPRGREAFF.

In this sample, this clonotype turned up a few times. This rearrangement joins TRBV18 to TRBJ2-7, with D hard to call. V lost 2 bases and J lost 0, with 2 bases in between. The CDR3 runs 12 residues. CDR1 KGHSH and CDR2 LQKENI come from the germline V gene. In DNA, the CDR3 is TGTGCCAGCTCACCAAACTCCTACGAGCAGTACTTC. As protein: CASSPNSYEQYF.

Only a few counts were recorded for this clonotype. V and J are TRBV29-1 and TRBJ2-7, with D perhaps matching TRBD1 (5 bases). This CDR3 is 11 amino acids long. Germline V gene sequence: CDR1 SQVTM, CDR2 ANQGSEA. Trimming pared 7 bases from V and 1 base from J, leaving 8 bases between. CDR3 region: CSASGSYEQYF. CDR3 in DNA: TGCAGCGCCTCAGGGTCCTACGAGCAGTACTTC.

The J gene is TRBJ2-7, the V gene TRBV20-1, with 13 nucleotides matching TRBD2. This CDR3 is 14 amino acids long. Per the germline V gene, CDR1 is DFQATT and CDR2 is SNEGSKA (reference sequence). Trimming cost V 5 bases and J 7 bases; bases outside gene matches: 8. The CDR3 loop is CSAPRTSGGKEQYF. CDR3 bases: TGCAGTGCTCCAAGGACTAGCGGGGGCAAGGAGCAGTACTTC.

This clonotype was counted only a few times. This sequence joins TRBV5-1 and TRBJ2-3, with D perhaps TRBD2 (5 bases). V was shortened by 3 bases and J by 0 bases, with 14 bases between the two germline ends. This CDR3 has 16 amino acids. Germline CDR1 SGHRS, CDR2 YFSETQ. Here the CDR3 DNA reads TGCGCCAGCAGCTCCGGGTTTGGGAGTAGCACAGATACGCAGTATTTT. It translates to CASSSGFGSSTDTQYF.

The chain has TRBV6-6 and TRBJ2-2; D is possibly TRBD1 (6 bases). There are 13 residues in the CDR3. Trimming left V 6 bases short and J 10 bases short, with 15 bases between. In germline, CDR1 is MNHNY, CDR2 SVGAGI (reference sequence). The CDR3 reads CASRQRQVEELFF. The CDR3 bases are TGTGCCAGCAGACAACGACAGGTTGAGGAGCTGTTTTTT.

This clonotype was observed at least ten times. V is TRBV7-2 and J is TRBJ2-3; 7 bases align to TRBD1. This CDR3 region has 14 residues. After removal of 1 base from V and 7 bases from J, the junction contained 5 bases not matched to a gene. CDR1 is SGHTA, CDR2 FQGNSA, per germline. The CDR3: CASSLDPGGNTQYF. CDR3 coding DNA: TGTGCCAGCAGCTTAGATCCAGGGGGAAATACGCAGTATTTT.

Ten or more counts support this clonotype. This sequence joins TRBV5-6 and TRBJ2-2; 11 bases line up with TRBD1. The trim removed 5 bases at V and 3 bases at J, leaving 9 bases unmatched. Germline CDR1 is SGHDT and CDR2 is YYEEEE. The CDR3 is 17 amino acids. This chain's CDR3 is CASSFDLGQGDTGELFF. The DNA of the CDR3 is TGTGCCAGCAGTTTCGATTTGGGACAGGGGGACACCGGGGAGCTGTTTTTT.

The V gene is TRBV7-9, the J gene TRBJ1-2; tentative D call: TRBD1 (5 bases). CDR3 length: 18 residues. The V gene's germline CDR1 is SEHNR and CDR2 FQNEAQ (reference sequence). The germline V and J ends were trimmed by 0 bases and 3 bases, with 20 bases remaining between them. CDR3 loop: CASSLAAKGPRYYYGYTF. CDR3 in DNA: TGTGCCAGCAGCTTAGCGGCGAAGGGACCAAGGTATTACTATGGCTACACCTTC.

The chain joins TRBV27 to TRBJ2-7; a possible D gene is TRBD1 (6 bases). The CDR3 covers 12 residues. Germline assignment: CDR1 MNHEY and CDR2 SMNVEV (reference sequence). V was trimmed by 6 bases and J by 4 bases, leaving 10 bases between them. CDR3 in DNA: TGTGCCAGCAGACGGACAGTTTACGAGCAGTACTTC. Translation gives CASRRTVYEQYF.

This clonotype has just a few counts. The genes are TRBV18 and TRBJ2-7; no definite D call. In germline, CDR1 is KGHSH, CDR2 LQKENI. The CDR3 has 13 amino acids. Trimming removed 3 bases at V and 5 bases at J, with 11 bases between. In nucleotides, the CDR3 is TGTGCCAGCTCACCCTCAACCGAGGACGAGCAGTACTTC. Translated: CASSPSTEDEQYF. Complete variable domain (other parts from reference TRBV18 and TRBJ2-7): NAGVMQNPRHLVRRRGQEARLRCSPMKGHSHVYWYRQLPEEGLKFMVYLQKENIIDESGMPKERFSAEFPKEGPSILRIQQVVRGDSAAYFCASSPSTEDEQYFGPGTRLTVT.

V is TRBV20-1 and J is TRBJ2-3; D remains unclear. V was trimmed by 4 bases and J by 5 bases, leaving 13 bases between them. The CDR3 length is 13 residues. Germline CDR1 DFQATT, CDR2 SNEGSKA (reference sequence). CDR3 nucleotide sequence: TGCAGTGCTAACGTAGATCCGGGAGATACGCAGTATTTT. Protein product: CSANVDPGDTQYF.

This clonotype was seen many times. This rearrangement joins TRBV7-3 to TRBJ2-1; 9 nucleotides match TRBD2. With 5 bases clipped from V and 9 bases from J, the junction kept 11 bases outside the gene matches. CDR1 and CDR2 from the germline V gene are SGHTA and FQGTGA. This CDR3 is built from 15 residues. The CDR3 spells CASSLQAGGPREQFF. DNA for the CDR3: TGTGCCAGCAGCCTTCAGGCGGGGGGGCCTCGTGAGCAGTTCTTC.

This clonotype was detected many times. The chain carries TRBV2 and TRBJ1-1; possibly TRBD1 for D (6 bases). The CDR3 is made up of 14 amino acids. Trimming took 1 base from V and 10 from J, leaving 16 bases between them. Germline V gene lookup returns CDR1 SNHLY and CDR2 FYNNEI. The CDR3 region has the DNA TGTGCCAGCAGTGAAGAACAGGGAGGGGATGGAGCTTTCTTT. Translation: CASSEEQGGDGAFF.

V usage is TRBV29-1 and J usage is TRBJ2-3; D is unresolved. Deletions cut 0 bases from V and 4 bases from J, with 5 bases between. This CDR3 is 12 amino acids long. The germline V gene has CDR1 SQVTM and CDR2 ANQGSEA. The CDR3 loop is CSVEEAADTQYF. CDR3 in DNA: TGCAGCGTTGAAGAGGCAGCAGATACGCAGTATTTT.

Many counts were recorded for this clonotype. This rearrangement joins TRBV6-5 to TRBJ1-1; D unresolved. V lost 2 bases and J lost 2, with 6 bases in between. This CDR3 region has 13 residues. CDR1 MNHEY and CDR2 SVGAGI come from the germline V gene. The chain's CDR3 is CASSYVSNTEAFF. CDR3 in DNA: TGTGCCAGCAGTTACGTTAGTAACACTGAAGCTTTCTTT.

Many counts were recorded for this clonotype. This sequence joins TRBV10-1 and TRBJ2-7; D is possibly TRBD1 or TRBD2 (5 bases each). Trimming took 2 bases from V and 5 from J, leaving 10 bases between them. From germline, CDR1 is WNHNN and CDR2 SYGVQD (reference sequence). This CDR3 is 13 amino acids long. Here the CDR3 DNA reads TGCGCCAGCAGTGAGACCGGGACCGACGAGCAGTACTTC. Translating it yields CASSETGTDEQYF.

The chain employs TRBV5-1 and TRBJ1-1; 7 bases align to TRBD1. The CDR3 has 16 residues. Germline V lookup: CDR1 SGHRS, CDR2 YFSETQ. J gave up 5 bases and V 2 bases, and 12 bases lay outside the gene matches. CDR3 sequence (DNA): TGCGCCAGCAGCTTAACCGGGACAGTAACGGGGACTGAAGCTTTCTTT. Its protein is CASSLTGTVTGTEAFF.

This clonotype has a count of ten or more. The V gene is TRBV20-1, the J gene TRBJ1-2; a possible D gene is TRBD1 (5 bases). The CDR3 spans 16 residues. V gave up 3 bases and J gave up 0 bases, with 17 bases separating them. The germline V gene has CDR1 DFQATT and CDR2 SNEGSKA (reference sequence). In DNA form, the CDR3 reads TGCAGTGCTAGTACCGTCAGGGTGCACCCTAACTATGGCTACACCTTC. Its protein product is CSASTVRVHPNYGYTF.

This clonotype has at least ten counts. This chain connects TRBV3-1 to TRBJ1-3; D unresolved. The CDR3 runs to 12 residues. Trimming took off 8 bases at V and 1 base at J, with 6 bases between the two ends. The germline gives CDR1 LGHDT, CDR2 YNNKEL (reference sequence). CDR3 DNA sequence: TGTGCCAGCTCACCGTCTGGAAACACCATATATTTT. Amino acid sequence: CASSPSGNTIYF. The whole variable domain, filled in from reference TRBV3-1 and TRBJ1-3, reads DTAVSQTPKYLVTQMGNDKSIKCEQNLGHDTMYWYKQDSKKFLKIMFSYNNKELIINETVPNRFSPKSPDKAHLNLHINSLELGDSAVYFCASSPSGNTIYFGEGSWLTVV.

This clonotype was counted a single time. The rearrangement uses TRBV7-2 and TRBJ2-1, with 9 bases identical to TRBD2. This CDR3 region has 15 residues. The J segment lost 4 bases and the V segment lost 5 bases, leaving 6 bases of the junction unmatched. Germline CDR1 is SGHTA and CDR2 is FQGNSA. Written as DNA, the CDR3 is TGTGCCAGCAGCCGGGGGACTAGCTGTTACAATGAGCAGTTCTTC. This encodes CASSRGTSCYNEQFF.

With regard to this clonotype: A junction boundary mismatches the germline segment, possibly from a read error. The V gene is TRBV7-9, the J gene TRBJ1-1; weak D call: TRBD1 (5 bases). Germline lookup yields CDR1 SEHNR and CDR2 FQNEAQ (reference sequence). The CDR3 sequence is 11 residues long. The CDR3 region is CVSSYQGEAFF. The CDR3 region has the DNA TGTGTCAGCAGCTACCAGGGAGAAGCTTTCTTT.

This clonotype was recorded at least ten times. CDR3 in amino acids: CSVRTSSSTDTQYF. The CDR3 coding sequence is TGCAGCGTTCGGACTAGCAGTAGCACAGATACGCAGTATTTT. The chain carries TRBV29-1 and TRBJ2-3; 8 bases are a match to TRBD2. Germline CDR1 reads SQVTM; CDR2 reads ANQGSEA. V shed 5 bases and J 0 bases; nucleotides not matched to a gene: 4. CDR3 length: 14 amino acids.